These 22 T cell receptor beta chains share one sample of origin, sequenced in a study of T cells in Graves' hyperthyroidism and ophthalmopathy. Amplification of TCR beta CDR3 regions was performed using RNA transcripts as template. An initial round of RT-PCR targeting the TCR CDR3 relied on the HTBI primer set. In TCRdb, the multiplex PCR reads were re-called with MiXCR into one record per CDR3 protein. The sample lists roughly 570,000 distinct CDR3 sequences, approximately 15% occurring once. Sequences were obtained from blood. The receptors here all came from a woman in her twenties or thirties with Graves' hyperthyroidism.

In this sample, this clonotype turned up many times. The chain joins TRBV30 to TRBJ2-1, with 10 bases identical to TRBD1. Germline values: CDR1 GTSNPN, CDR2 SVGIG (reference sequence). The CDR3 runs to 15 residues. Unmatched junction bases numbered 7, after V lost 2 bases and J lost 6 bases. CDR3 residues: CAWSPGTGAPNEQFF. The CDR3, as DNA: TGTGCCTGGAGTCCCGGGACAGGGGCCCCCAATGAGCAGTTCTTC.

This clonotype has ten or more counts. V is TRBV2 and J is TRBJ1-2; D unclear. With 3 bases removed from V and 4 bases from J, the gap between germline ends came to 12 bases. The CDR3 runs to 14 residues. Germline-derived CDR1 and CDR2 are SNHLY and FYNNEI. CDR3 amino acids: CASSELKYRYGYTF. The CDR3 nucleotides read TGTGCCAGCAGTGAGCTAAAGTATCGCTATGGCTACACCTTC. Drawing the rest from reference TRBV2 and TRBJ1-2, the complete variable domain is EPEVTQTPSHQVTQMGQEVILRCVPISNHLYFYWYRQILGQKVEFLVSFYNNEISEKSEIFDDQFSVERPDGSNFTLKIRSTKLEDSAMYFCASSELKYRYGYTFGSGTRLTVV.

This chain uses TRBV29-1 with TRBJ2-3; TRBD1 aligns across 8 bases. V shed 1 base, J shed 2 bases, and the junction held 5 bases outside the gene matches. Germline CDR1 SQVTM, CDR2 ANQGSEA. There are 15 residues in the CDR3. This CDR3 reads CSVEVKDRDTDTQYF. As DNA, the CDR3 is TGCAGCGTTGAAGTCAAGGACAGGGACACAGATACGCAGTATTTT.

With regard to this clonotype: A read error may explain this, as a much larger clone is one base away. The chain recombines TRBV20-1 with TRBJ1-5; 7 nucleotides agree with TRBD1. The CDR3 spans 16 residues. V lost 4 bases, J lost 3 bases, and 12 bases stayed unmatched. Germline V CDR1 and CDR2: DFQATT, SNEGSKA (reference sequence). This CDR3 is CSAMGGQGDFNQPQHF. CDR3 nucleotides: TGCAGTGCTATGGGGGGGCAGGGGGATTTCAATCAGCCCCAGCATTTT.

The table lists this clonotype with many counts. This chain uses TRBV20-1 with TRBJ2-3; TRBD2 aligns across 8 bases. The CDR3 runs 16 residues. Germline V gene sequence: CDR1 DFQATT, CDR2 SNEGSKA (reference sequence). Germline trimming cut 3 bases from V and 4 bases from J; bases unmatched to any gene: 12. The CDR3 DNA reads TGCAGTGCTAGCGGTGGGGCTAGCGGGCCCCCAGATACGCAGTATTTT. Its protein is CSASGGASGPPDTQYF.

This clonotype was counted at least ten times. The chain joins TRBV30 to TRBJ2-5, with D perhaps TRBD2 (5 bases). Trimming took 6 bases from V and 5 from J, leaving 16 bases between them. The CDR3 consists of 13 residues. From germline, CDR1 is GTSNPN and CDR2 SVGIG (reference sequence). The CDR3 sequence: CACAWEIRETQYF. CDR3 DNA sequence: TGTGCCTGCGCGTGGGAGATCCGGGAGACCCAGTACTTC.

This clonotype was counted at least ten times. V is TRBV13 and J is TRBJ2-1; possible D gene TRBD2, 6 bases. Germline V gene data show CDR1 as PRHDT and CDR2 as FYEKMQ (reference sequence). The CDR3 loop spans 17 amino acids. V lost 5 bases, J lost 5 bases, and 22 bases lay in between. The CDR3 coding sequence is TGTGCCAGCAGCCTAGACAACCTCGGAGGGCGGGACAATGAGCAGTTCTTC. This sequence encodes CASSLDNLGGRDNEQFF.

In this sample, this clonotype turned up many times. V usage is TRBV2 and J usage is TRBJ2-2; D may be TRBD2 (5 bases). Trimming removed 6 bases at V and 5 bases at J, with 10 bases between. CDR1 is SNHLY, CDR2 FYNNEI, per germline. The CDR3 contains 13 residues. CDR3 sequence: CASSGESTGELFF. CDR3 DNA sequence: TGTGCCAGCAGCGGGGAAAGTACCGGGGAGCTGTTTTTT.

Note on this clonotype: This may come from a read error, since a much larger clone is one base off. The chain links TRBV28 to TRBJ1-5, with a weak D call TRBD1 (6 bases). V was trimmed by 2 bases and J by 7 bases, leaving 12 bases between them. CDR1 and CDR2 from the germline V gene are MDHEN and SYDVKM. The CDR3 length is 14 residues. CDR3 region: CASSLPDRIQPQHF. As DNA, the CDR3 is TGTGCCAGCAGTTTACCCGACAGGATACAGCCCCAGCATTTT.

This clonotype was detected only a few times. V and J are TRBV15 and TRBJ2-3, with 7 bases aligning to TRBD2. V lost 1 base and J lost 1; bases outside the gene matches: 2. Germline-derived CDR1 and CDR2 are LNHNV and YYDKDF (reference sequence). This CDR3 contains 15 residues. The CDR3 DNA reads TGTGCCACCAGCAGAGTGGCGGGGGGCACAGATACGCAGTATTTT. As protein: CATSRVAGGTDTQYF.

The chain links TRBV19 to TRBJ2-1; no reliable D call. This CDR3 contains 14 residues. V gave up 1 base and J gave up 10 bases, with 14 bases separating them. Germline CDR1 LNHDA, CDR2 SQIVND (reference sequence). The CDR3, as DNA: TGTGCCAGTAGTATAGTTGGGTTACGTCAGGAGCAGTTCTTC. This sequence encodes CASSIVGLRQEQFF.

This clonotype was seen only a few times. This sequence joins TRBV9 and TRBJ2-2; 15 bases line up with TRBD2. The CDR3 is 18 amino acids. Trimming took 5 bases from V and 6 from J; bases not matched to a gene: 11. CDR1 is SGDLS, CDR2 YYNGEE, per germline. The DNA for the CDR3 is TGTGCCAGCAGTTTATGGACTAGCGGGAGGGAGTGGGCCGGGGAGCTGTTTTTT. It is translated as CASSLWTSGREWAGELFF.

This clonotype has a count of ten or more. CDR3 in DNA: TGTGCCAGCAGTACAGGGGGGTGGGATACGCAGTATTTT. Amino acid sequence: CASSTGGWDTQYF. V and J are TRBV2 and TRBJ2-3; 8 bases match TRBD1. The CDR3 length is 13 residues. Germline V CDR1 and CDR2: SNHLY, FYNNEI. Germline trimming cut 5 bases from V and 6 bases from J; bases unmatched to any gene: 4.

This clonotype appeared a few times. The V and J genes are TRBV6-5 and TRBJ2-3; D is undetermined. There are 15 residues in the CDR3. The V end lost 1 base, the J end lost 0 bases, and 8 bases lay between the germline ends. Looked up from germline, CDR1 is MNHEY and CDR2 is SVGAGI. CDR3 loop: CASSYFSSSTDTQYF. CDR3 nucleotide sequence: TGTGCCAGCAGTTACTTTTCTAGTAGCACAGATACGCAGTATTTT.

This clonotype showed up just a few times. The genes are TRBV7-9 and TRBJ1-4; D not resolved. V lost 5 bases, J lost 4 bases, and 20 bases lay in between. CDR1 is SEHNR and CDR2 is FQNEAQ in the germline V gene (reference sequence). CDR3 length: 17 amino acids. The CDR3 DNA sequence: TGTGCCAGCAGCCCCCATTATAATACAGACGGTAATGAAAAACTGTTTTTT. This translates into CASSPHYNTDGNEKLFF. The whole variable domain, filled in from reference TRBV7-9 and TRBJ1-4, reads DTGVSQNPRHKITKRGQNVTFRCDPISEHNRLYWYRQTLGQGPEFLTYFQNEAQLEKSRLLSDRFSAERPKGSFSTLEIQRTEQGDSAMYLCASSPHYNTDGNEKLFFGSGTQLSVL.

Ten or more counts support this clonotype. In DNA form, the CDR3 reads TGTGCCAGCAGTGAAGAAATAGCGGGAGGGTCCGAGCAGTACTTC. Translated: CASSEEIAGGSEQYF. The V and J genes are TRBV2 and TRBJ2-7, with TRBD2 matching 11 bases. The CDR3 covers 15 residues. V lost 1 base to trimming and J lost 6 bases; unmatched junction nucleotides: 5. Looked up from germline, CDR1 is SNHLY and CDR2 is FYNNEI.

This clonotype was found many times. DNA of the CDR3: TGTGCCAGCAGAGACTATAGCGAGCAGTACTTC. It is translated as CASRDYSEQYF. The chain joins TRBV28 to TRBJ2-7; tentatively, D is TRBD2 (5 bases). Trimming shortened V by 6 bases and J by 6 bases, and 9 bases separated the two germline ends. Germline-derived CDR1 and CDR2 are MDHEN and SYDVKM. The CDR3 is made up of 11 amino acids.

This clonotype was seen repeatedly, ten times or more. J is TRBJ2-1 and V is TRBV7-2; 11 nucleotides agree with TRBD2. CDR3 length: 18 residues. V shed 3 bases, J shed 8 bases, and the junction held 15 bases outside the gene matches. Germline CDR1 is SGHTA and CDR2 is FQGNSA. CDR3 DNA sequence: TGTGCCAGCAGCTTTAGCGGGAGGGCCGGAATAATCACTCATGAGCAGTTCTTC. It specifies CASSFSGRAGIITHEQFF.

This clonotype was found many times. This chain joins TRBV6-1 and TRBJ2-7, with 8 bases aligning to TRBD2. Unmatched junction bases numbered 11, after V lost 3 bases and J lost 4 bases. The CDR3 length is 16 residues. Germline assignment: CDR1 MNHNS and CDR2 SASEGT. The CDR3 DNA is TGTGCCAGCAGTGAGGCTAGCGGGTTCCCCGGATACGAGCAGTACTTC. Its protein is CASSEASGFPGYEQYF.

This clonotype was seen at least ten times. The chain carries TRBV6-2 or TRBV6-3 and TRBJ2-1; 8 nucleotides line up with TRBD1. The CDR3 has 15 amino acids. The V and J ends lost 5 bases and 4 bases, in that order; junction bases with no gene match: 7. Germline values: CDR1 MNHEY, CDR2 SVGEGT. CDR3 bases: TGTGCCAGCAGTCGAACAGGGGGTCGGTACAATGAGCAGTTCTTC. Its protein is CASSRTGGRYNEQFF.

This clonotype was recorded at least ten times. The gene calls are TRBV10-3 and TRBJ2-1; D call uncertain. The CDR3 covers 14 residues. Germline V gene sequence: CDR1 ENHRY, CDR2 SYGVKD. V was clipped by 7 bases and J by 8 bases, with 18 bases between them. CDR3 sequence: CAITKLAEGDEQFF. The CDR3 nucleotides read TGTGCCATCACCAAACTGGCAGAAGGAGATGAGCAGTTCTTC.

CDR3 region: CASSAAVGLAGGEQFF. In DNA form, the CDR3 reads TGTGCCAGCAGTGCCGCCGTAGGACTAGCGGGAGGTGAGCAGTTCTTC. The chain links TRBV27 to TRBJ2-1, with 14 bases identical to TRBD2. Germline trimming cut 5 bases from V and 9 bases from J; bases unmatched to any gene: 9. Germline CDR1 and CDR2: MNHEY and SMNVEV (reference sequence). The length of the CDR3 is 16 residues.